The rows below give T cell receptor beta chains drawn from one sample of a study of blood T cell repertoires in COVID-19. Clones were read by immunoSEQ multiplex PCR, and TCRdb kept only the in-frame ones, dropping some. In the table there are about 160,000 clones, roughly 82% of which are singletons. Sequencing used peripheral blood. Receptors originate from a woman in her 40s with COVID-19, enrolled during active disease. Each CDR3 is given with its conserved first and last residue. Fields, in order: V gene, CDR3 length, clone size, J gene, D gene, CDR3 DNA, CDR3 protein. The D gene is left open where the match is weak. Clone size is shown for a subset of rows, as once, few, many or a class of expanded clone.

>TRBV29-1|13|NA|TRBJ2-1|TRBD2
TGCAGCGTTGCCGGACTAGCCGGCAATGAGCAGTTCTTC
CSVAGLAGNEQFF
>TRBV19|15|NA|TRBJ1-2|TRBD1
TGTGCCAGTAGTCTCTACAGGGGGCATCACTATGGCTACACCTTC
CASSLYRGHHYGYTF
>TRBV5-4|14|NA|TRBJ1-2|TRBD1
TGTGCCAGCAGCCCGGACAGGAGACCTTATGGCTACACCTTC
CASSPDRRPYGYTF
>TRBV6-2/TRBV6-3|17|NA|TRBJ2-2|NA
TGTGCCAGCAGTTACCTACGGGGTTTTGGAGGCACCGGGGAGCTGTTTTTT
CASSYLRGFGGTGELFF
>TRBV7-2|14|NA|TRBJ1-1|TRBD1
TGTGCCAGCAGCTTGGCCGGACAGGGTCCTGAAGCTTTCTTT
CASSLAGQGPEAFF
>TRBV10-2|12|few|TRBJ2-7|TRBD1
TGCGCCAGCATGACCACAGGGGACGAGCAGTACTTC
CASMTTGDEQYF
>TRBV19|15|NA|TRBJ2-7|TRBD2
TGTGCCAGTAGTATCTCTAGCGGGAGGCGGTCGGAGCAGTACTTC
CASSISSGRRSEQYF
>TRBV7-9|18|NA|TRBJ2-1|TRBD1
TGTGCCAGCAGCTTAAGGGACAGGGGGCTTCTGAGCTACAATGAGCAGTTCTTC
CASSLRDRGLLSYNEQFF
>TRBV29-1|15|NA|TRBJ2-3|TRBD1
TGCAGCGCAACCGGGACAGGGGCCGGCACAGATACGCAGTATTTT
CSATGTGAGTDTQYF
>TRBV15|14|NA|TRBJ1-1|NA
TGTGCCACCAGCAGGGGGCTAAGGGGCACTGAAGCTTTCTTT
CATSRGLRGTEAFF
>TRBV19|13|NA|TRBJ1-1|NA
TGTGCCAGTTTACAGGGCTTTGGCACTGAAGCTTTCTTT
CASLQGFGTEAFF